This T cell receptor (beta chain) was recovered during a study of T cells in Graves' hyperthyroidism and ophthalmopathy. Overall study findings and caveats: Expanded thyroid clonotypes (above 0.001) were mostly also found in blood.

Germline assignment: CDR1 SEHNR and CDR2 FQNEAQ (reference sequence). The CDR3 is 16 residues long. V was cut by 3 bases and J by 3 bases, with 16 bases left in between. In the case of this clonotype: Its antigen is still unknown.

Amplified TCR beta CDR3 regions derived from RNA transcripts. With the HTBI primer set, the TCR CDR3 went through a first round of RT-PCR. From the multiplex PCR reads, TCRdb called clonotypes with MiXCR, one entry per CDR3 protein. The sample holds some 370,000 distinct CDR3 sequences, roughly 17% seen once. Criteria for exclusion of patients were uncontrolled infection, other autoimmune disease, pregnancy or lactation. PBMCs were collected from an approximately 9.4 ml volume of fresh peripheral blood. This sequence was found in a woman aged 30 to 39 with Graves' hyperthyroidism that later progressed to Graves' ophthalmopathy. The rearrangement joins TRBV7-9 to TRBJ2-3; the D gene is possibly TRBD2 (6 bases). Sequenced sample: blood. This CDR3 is CASSLGLALGTDTQYF. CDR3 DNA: TGTGCCAGCAGCTTGGGGCTAGCGTTGGGTACAGATACGCAGTATTTT.